This T cell receptor (beta chain) was captured by sequencing in a study of pediatric ulcerative colitis. General observations from the study: Blood samples from a couple of patients yielded substantially fewer templates and were excluded from blood-rectal overlap analysis. No controls had the two rectal clonotypes shared by ulcerative colitis patients. Ulcerative colitis patients shared more blood-rectal clones than controls.

In germline, CDR1 is MNHEY, CDR2 SVGAGI. Trimming pared 5 bases from V and 6 bases from J, leaving 16 bases between. The CDR3 loop spans 14 amino acids. Each sample received Survey-level depth of up to 500,000 reads. Assay: immunoSEQ multiplex PCR; the TCRdb copy retains only in-frame clones and omits some. The sample yields fewer than 40,000 clones, 82% seen once. On this clone: What it binds is not known.

The material sequenced was blood. V is TRBV6-5 and J is TRBJ1-1; the D gene is possibly TRBD1 (6 bases). The sequence derives from a boy between 10 and 17 years old with severe ulcerative colitis. The CDR3 spells CASSKGGGVPEAFF. The CDR3 bases are TGTGCCAGCAGTAAGGGCGGGGGCGTCCCTGAAGCTTTCTTT.